Shown below are 6 T cell receptor beta chains from a single sample sequenced in a study of T cell responses to AZD1222 COVID-19 vaccine. Data came from immunoSEQ multiplex PCR; TCRdb stores just in-frame clones and leaves some out. The sample consists of 150,000 to 200,000 clones, about 91% of them appearing once. Specimen: peripheral blood, collected on day 0 of AZD1222 vaccination. These receptor sequences come from an adult in good health.

The chain recombines TRBV6-6 with TRBJ1-1; D is undetermined. The CDR3 runs to 14 residues. Per germline, CDR1 MNHNY and CDR2 SVGAGI (reference sequence). Between the trimmed V and J ends, which lost 0 bases and 4 bases, there was a span of 9 bases. In nucleotides, the CDR3 is TGTGCCAGCAGTTACTCAATCGGAATCACTGAAGCTTTCTTT. It yields the protein CASSYSIGITEAFF.

This clone was counted a few times. The chain uses TRBV18 and TRBJ2-2; 8 bases line up with TRBD1. Germline CDR1 and CDR2: KGHSH and LQKENI. Trimming removed 6 bases from V and 2 bases from J; junction bases left unmatched: 11. The CDR3 sequence is 17 residues long. The CDR3 sequence: CASSLSTGGRNTGELFF. In DNA form, the CDR3 reads TGTGCCAGCTCGCTATCCACAGGGGGTCGAAACACCGGGGAGCTGTTTTTT.

The gene calls are TRBV19 and TRBJ1-2; 10 bases match TRBD1. V shed 7 bases and J 10 bases; nucleotides not matched to a gene: 12. This CDR3 contains 14 residues. Germline V gene sequence: CDR1 LNHDA, CDR2 SQIVND (reference sequence). The CDR3 sequence is CASTSVGTGAFYTF. Written as DNA, the CDR3 is TGTGCCAGTACCTCAGTCGGGACAGGGGCCTTCTACACCTTC.

The chain uses TRBV28 and TRBJ1-1; a weak D match, TRBD1 (5 bases). CDR1 and CDR2 (germline): MDHEN, SYDVKM. The CDR3 sequence is 18 residues long. V was clipped by 1 base and J by 2 bases, with 20 bases between them. The CDR3 protein is CASSLLAGARSVNTEAFF. In nucleotides, the CDR3 is TGTGCCAGCAGTTTATTGGCCGGGGCCCGAAGTGTCAACACTGAAGCTTTCTTT.

This clone has only one observation. The chain carries TRBV6-5 and TRBJ1-2; D is possibly TRBD1 (6 bases). V lost 11 bases and J lost 7, with 20 bases in between. Germline loops: CDR1 MNHEY, CDR2 SVGAGI. CDR3 size: 13 residues. CDR3 amino acids: CASTSPGAVGYTF. CDR3 DNA: TGTGCCTCAACCTCACCAGGGGCAGTTGGCTACACCTTC.

V usage is TRBV4-1 and J usage is TRBJ2-3; a possible D gene is TRBD2 (6 bases). Germline CDR1 reads MGHRA; CDR2 reads YSYEKL. There are 15 residues in the CDR3. V was cut by 0 bases and J by 6 bases, with 13 bases left in between. The CDR3 DNA reads as TGCGCCAGCAGCCAAGAGCGGGGTTCCTCGGATACGCAGTATTTT. Translation: CASSQERGSSDTQYF.